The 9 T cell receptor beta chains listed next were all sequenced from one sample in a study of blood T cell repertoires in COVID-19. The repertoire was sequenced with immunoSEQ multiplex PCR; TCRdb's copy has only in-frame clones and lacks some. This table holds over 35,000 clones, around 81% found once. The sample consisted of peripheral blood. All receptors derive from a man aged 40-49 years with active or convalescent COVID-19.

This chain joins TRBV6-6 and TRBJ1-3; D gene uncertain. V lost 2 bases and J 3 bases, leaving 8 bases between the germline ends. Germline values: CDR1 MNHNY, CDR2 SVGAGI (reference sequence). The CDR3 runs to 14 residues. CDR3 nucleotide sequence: TGTGCCAGCAGTTACGGCGGTAGTGGAAACACCATATATTTT. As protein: CASSYGGSGNTIYF.

CDR3: CASRPGGVGTEAFF. Here the CDR3 DNA reads TGTGCCAGTAGACCCGGGGGGGTGGGCACTGAAGCTTTCTTT. The V call is TRBV19, the J call TRBJ1-1, with D possibly TRBD1 on 5 matching bases. The CDR3 length is 14 residues. Trimming left V 6 bases short and J 4 bases short, with 15 bases between. The V gene's germline CDR1 is LNHDA and CDR2 SQIVND (reference sequence).

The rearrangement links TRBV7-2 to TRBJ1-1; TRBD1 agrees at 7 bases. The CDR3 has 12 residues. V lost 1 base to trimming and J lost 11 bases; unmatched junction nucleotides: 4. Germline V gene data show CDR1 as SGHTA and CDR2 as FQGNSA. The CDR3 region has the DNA TGTGCCAGCAGCTTAGAGGGCAGGGGGGCTTTCTTT. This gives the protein CASSLEGRGAFF.

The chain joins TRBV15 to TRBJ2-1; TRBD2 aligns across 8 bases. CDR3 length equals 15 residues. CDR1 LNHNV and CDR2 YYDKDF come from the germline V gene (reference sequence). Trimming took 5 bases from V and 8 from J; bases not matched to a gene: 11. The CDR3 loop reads CATSAGLAVFDEQFF. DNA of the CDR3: TGTGCCACCAGCGCCGGACTAGCAGTATTTGATGAGCAGTTCTTC.

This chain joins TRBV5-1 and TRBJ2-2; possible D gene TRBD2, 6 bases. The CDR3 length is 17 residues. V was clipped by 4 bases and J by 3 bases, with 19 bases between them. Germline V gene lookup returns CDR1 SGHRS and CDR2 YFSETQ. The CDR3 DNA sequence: TGCGCCAGCAGCAAAGGTGGGGGACTGGGGGACACCGGGGAGCTGTTTTTT. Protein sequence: CASSKGGGLGDTGELFF.

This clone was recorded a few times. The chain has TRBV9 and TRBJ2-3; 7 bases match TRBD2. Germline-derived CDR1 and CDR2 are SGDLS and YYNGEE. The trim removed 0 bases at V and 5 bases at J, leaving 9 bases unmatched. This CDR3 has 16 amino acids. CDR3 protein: CASSVGSLAERDTQYF. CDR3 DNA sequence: TGTGCCAGCAGCGTAGGAAGTCTAGCGGAGAGAGATACGCAGTATTTT.

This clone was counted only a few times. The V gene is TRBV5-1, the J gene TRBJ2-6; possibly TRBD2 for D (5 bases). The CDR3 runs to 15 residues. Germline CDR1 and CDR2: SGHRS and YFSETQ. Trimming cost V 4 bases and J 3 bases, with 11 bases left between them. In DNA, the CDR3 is TGCGCCAGCAGCCCCGGGGATTTTGGGGCCAACGTCCTGACTTTC. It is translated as CASSPGDFGANVLTF.

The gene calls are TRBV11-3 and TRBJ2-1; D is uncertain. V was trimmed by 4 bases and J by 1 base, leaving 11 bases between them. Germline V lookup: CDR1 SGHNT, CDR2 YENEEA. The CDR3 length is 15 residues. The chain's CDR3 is CASSSLSLSYNEQFF. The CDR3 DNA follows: TGTGCCAGCAGCTCGCTTAGCCTTTCCTACAATGAGCAGTTCTTC.

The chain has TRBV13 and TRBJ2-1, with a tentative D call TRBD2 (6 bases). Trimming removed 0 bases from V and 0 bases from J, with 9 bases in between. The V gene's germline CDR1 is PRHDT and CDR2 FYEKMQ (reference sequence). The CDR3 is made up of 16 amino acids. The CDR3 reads CASSLGGGSSYNEQFF. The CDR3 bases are TGTGCCAGCAGCTTAGGAGGAGGGAGCTCCTACAATGAGCAGTTCTTC. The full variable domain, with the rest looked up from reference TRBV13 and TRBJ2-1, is AAGVIQSPRHLIKEKRETATLKCYPIPRHDTVYWYQQGPGQDPQFLISFYEKMQSDKGSIPDRFSAQQFSDYHSELNMSSLELGDSALYFCASSLGGGSSYNEQFFGPGTRLTVL.